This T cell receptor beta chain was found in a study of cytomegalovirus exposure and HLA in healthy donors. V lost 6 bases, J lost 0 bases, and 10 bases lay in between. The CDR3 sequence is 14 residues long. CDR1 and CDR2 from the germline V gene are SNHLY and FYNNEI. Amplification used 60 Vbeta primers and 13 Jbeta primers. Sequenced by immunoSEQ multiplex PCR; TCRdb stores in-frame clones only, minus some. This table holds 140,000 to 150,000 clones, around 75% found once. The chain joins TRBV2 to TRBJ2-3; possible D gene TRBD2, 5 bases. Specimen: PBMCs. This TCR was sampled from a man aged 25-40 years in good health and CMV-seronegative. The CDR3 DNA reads TGTGCCAGCAGGGGCAGGACTAGCACAGATACGCAGTATTTT. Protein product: CASRGRTSTDTQYF.